This TCR beta chain came from a study of blood T cell repertoires in COVID-19. Study background: The United States, Italy and Spain provided the acute and convalescent COVID-19 samples.

CDR1 is SNHLY and CDR2 is FYNNEI in the germline V gene. The V and J ends lost 4 bases and 3 bases respectively, with 12 bases between them. The CDR3 spans 14 residues. Profiling relied on immunoSEQ multiplex PCR, and the TCRdb table lists in-frame clones only, not all of them. The sample holds 160,000 or so clones; around 80% are singletons and the top ten take about 7%. The receptor's source is a man between 70 and 80 years old with active or convalescent COVID-19. V and J are TRBV2 and TRBJ1-2; a possible D gene is TRBD1 (6 bases). The sequencing input was peripheral blood. The CDR3 DNA is TGTGCCAGCAGTGGTCAGGGGTCCGACTATGGCTACACCTTC. It translates to CASSGQGSDYGYTF. Variable domain in full (rest from reference TRBV2 and TRBJ1-2): EPEVTQTPSHQVTQMGQEVILRCVPISNHLYFYWYRQILGQKVEFLVSFYNNEISEKSEIFDDQFSVERPDGSNFTLKIRSTKLEDSAMYFCASSGQGSDYGYTFGSGTRLTVV.